Presented here are 22 T cell receptor beta chains from one specimen sequenced in a study of CD8+ T cells in alopecia areata. RNA extraction was followed by reverse transcription into cDNA, which acted as the sequencing template. Profiling relied on immunoSEQ multiplex PCR, and the TCRdb table lists in-frame clones only, not all of them. The sample shows 61,000 or so clones, about 96% of them seen only once. The material was CD8+ T cells sorted from blood, obtained at week 0. Receptors were obtained from a human donor with alopecia areata.

The chain recombines TRBV10-3 with TRBJ2-7; TRBD1 matches at 8 bases. CDR3 size: 14 residues. Trimming took 2 bases from V and 3 from J; bases not matched to a gene: 3. CDR1 ENHRY and CDR2 SYGVKD come from the germline V gene. CDR3 protein: CAISEAGGYYEQYF. The CDR3 DNA reads as TGTGCCATCAGTGAGGCAGGGGGCTACTACGAGCAGTACTTC.

The chain employs TRBV29-1 and TRBJ1-1; 7 bases are a match to TRBD1. The CDR3 runs 15 residues. Germline values: CDR1 SQVTM, CDR2 ANQGSEA. Trimming took 0 bases from V and 4 from J; bases not matched to a gene: 8. CDR3 amino acids: CSVEDPDRPSTEAFF. In DNA form, the CDR3 reads TGCAGCGTTGAAGATCCGGACAGGCCTAGCACTGAAGCTTTCTTT.

V and J are TRBV29-1 and TRBJ2-3; weak D call: TRBD1 (5 bases). Germline V gene data show CDR1 as SQVTM and CDR2 as ANQGSEA. This CDR3 comprises 17 residues. The V end lost 8 bases, the J end lost 2 bases, and 26 bases lay between the germline ends. CDR3 nucleotide sequence: TGCAGCTCCTACGGAGCCAAGGGGTTCCCGATCACAGATACGCAGTATTTT. Its protein is CSSYGAKGFPITDTQYF.

CDR3 DNA sequence: TGCAGCGTCGAACCTACCGGGGACGGATGGGTTACGACAGCTTTCTTT. It specifies CSVEPTGDGWVTTAFF. The chain carries TRBV29-1 and TRBJ1-1; the D gene is possibly TRBD1 (5 bases). V lost 6 bases and J lost 10, with 30 bases in between. This CDR3 is 16 amino acids long. In germline, CDR1 is SQVTM, CDR2 ANQGSEA.

V gene TRBV7-9 combines with J gene TRBJ1-6; D ambiguous. Germline V gene sequence: CDR1 SEHNR, CDR2 FQNEAQ (reference sequence). V was trimmed by 5 bases and J by 1 base, leaving 15 bases between them. This CDR3 is built from 17 residues. CDR3 DNA sequence: TGTGCCAGCAGCCCCCCGGTTTTTCGATCCTATAATTCACCCCTCCACTTT. As protein: CASSPPVFRSYNSPLHF.

The chain is built from TRBV6-5 and TRBJ2-2; 10 bases are a match to TRBD2. From germline, CDR1 is MNHEY and CDR2 SVGAGI. Losses at the gene ends were 8 bases for V and 8 bases for J; bases not matched to a gene: 11. This CDR3 has 15 residues. DNA for the CDR3: TGTGCCAGCCAGCTTAGCGGGGGGTTCCAGGGGGAGCTGTTTTTT. Its protein is CASQLSGGFQGELFF.

V and J are TRBV23-1 and TRBJ2-7; D unresolved. TRBV23-1 is recorded as an ORF, its role being uncertain. This CDR3 spans 11 amino acids. As DNA, the CDR3 is TGCGCAGCACCAGTATCCTACGAGCAGTACTTC. Protein: CAAPVSYEQYF.

V usage is TRBV9 and J usage is TRBJ2-1, with 7 bases matching TRBD2. Looked up from germline, CDR1 is SGDLS and CDR2 is YYNGEE. The CDR3 runs to 16 residues. Losses at the gene ends were 3 bases for V and 2 bases for J; bases not matched to a gene: 8. The CDR3 loop is CASSATSSVAYNEQFF. CDR3 in DNA: TGTGCCAGCAGCGCGACTAGCTCTGTTGCCTACAATGAGCAGTTCTTC.

CDR3 coding DNA: TGCGCCAGCAGCCAAGCGCCGGGACAGGGGCACACCGGGGAGCTGTTTTTT. Translating gives CASSQAPGQGHTGELFF. V is TRBV4-1 and J is TRBJ2-2; the match to TRBD1 covers 10 bases. The J segment lost 3 bases and the V segment lost 1 base, leaving 5 bases of the junction unmatched. This CDR3 comprises 17 residues. The V gene's germline CDR1 is MGHRA and CDR2 YSYEKL.

CDR3 bases: TGTGCCAGCAGCTTAAAAGGGCGGAACTCCTACGAGCAGTACTTC. It encodes CASSLKGRNSYEQYF. The chain joins TRBV7-9 to TRBJ2-7; D gene unclear. Germline V gene lookup returns CDR1 SEHNR and CDR2 FQNEAQ (reference sequence). The CDR3 is made up of 15 amino acids. V lost 2 bases to trimming and J lost 0 bases, with 11 bases between them.

The rearrangement uses TRBV12-5 and TRBJ2-7, with D perhaps TRBD1 (6 bases). Germline CDR1 and CDR2: LGHNT and FRNRAP. The CDR3 has 14 residues. V lost 5 bases and J 1 base, leaving 12 bases between the germline ends. CDR3 DNA sequence: TGTGCTAGTGGTCTCCGGGACATATCCTACGAGCAGTACTTC. This translates into CASGLRDISYEQYF.

The gene calls are TRBV10-3 and TRBJ2-1, with unresolved D. Germline V lookup: CDR1 ENHRY, CDR2 SYGVKD. Trimming took off 0 bases at V and 8 bases at J, with 5 bases between the two ends. The CDR3 is made up of 12 amino acids. CDR3 in DNA: TGTGCCATCAGTGAGTCTGGCGATGAGCAGTTCTTC. Protein sequence: CAISESGDEQFF.

This sequence joins TRBV7-9 and TRBJ2-7; D is ambiguous. Trimming took off 4 bases at V and 1 base at J, with 8 bases between the two ends. This CDR3 has 13 amino acids. The germline V gene encodes CDR1 SEHNR and CDR2 FQNEAQ (reference sequence). The CDR3 DNA sequence: TGTGCCAGCAGCTACCAGGTTTCCTACGAGCAGTACTTC. Translated, it gives CASSYQVSYEQYF.

This clone was seen a single time. The chain recombines TRBV7-9 with TRBJ1-2; TRBD1 might be the D (5 bases). The CDR3 length is 15 residues. The V and J ends lost 5 bases and 4 bases respectively, with 17 bases between them. The germline CDR1 and CDR2 sequences are SEHNR and FQNEAQ (reference sequence). The CDR3 here is CASSLPGSSLYGYTF. CDR3 in DNA: TGTGCCAGCAGCCTACCAGGGTCTTCGCTCTATGGCTACACCTTC.

The chain couples TRBV4-3 to TRBJ1-1; TRBD1 aligns across 8 bases. Germline CDR1 and CDR2: LGHNA and YSLEER. The CDR3 covers 16 residues. V lost 4 bases, J lost 0 bases, and 7 bases stayed unmatched. The CDR3: CASSPTGGALNTEAFF. The CDR3 nucleotides read TGCGCCAGCAGCCCTACAGGGGGAGCATTGAACACTGAAGCTTTCTTT.

The chain links TRBV4-3 to TRBJ1-3; D is unresolved. V was shortened by 1 base and J by 5 bases, with 15 bases between the two germline ends. CDR3 length: 16 residues. CDR1 is LGHNA, CDR2 YSLEER, per germline. Written as DNA, the CDR3 is TGCGCCAGCAGCCAAGCCGACGTCCTCCCCAGAAACACCATATATTTT. Translation: CASSQADVLPRNTIYF.

The genes are TRBV4-1 and TRBJ1-1; D is possibly TRBD1 (5 bases). There are 14 residues in the CDR3. The V gene lost 4 bases and the J gene lost 6 bases, with 15 bases spanning the gap. CDR1 is MGHRA, CDR2 YSYEKL, per germline. CDR3 bases: TGCGCCAGCAGCCCGGGAGGGGTATCTCCTGAAGCTTTCTTT. Its protein product is CASSPGGVSPEAFF.

In its sample, this clone was seen a few times. This sequence joins TRBV10-2 and TRBJ1-1, with 7 bases that match TRBD1. The CDR3 spans 14 residues. Germline-derived CDR1 and CDR2 are WSHSY and SAAADI. Trimming removed 7 bases from V and 0 bases from J; junction bases left unmatched: 5. The CDR3 protein is CASKTRGVNTEAFF. The CDR3 bases are TGCGCCAGCAAAACCAGGGGGGTGAACACTGAAGCTTTCTTT.

This chain uses TRBV25-1 with TRBJ2-7, with a tentative D call TRBD1 (6 bases). The CDR3 totals 15 residues. CDR1 and CDR2 (germline): MGHDK, SYGVNS. V lost 3 bases, J lost 0 bases, and 12 bases lay in between. The CDR3 spells CASSDWSDSSYEQYF. The CDR3 bases are TGTGCCAGCAGTGATTGGTCGGACAGCTCCTACGAGCAGTACTTC.

The CDR3 sequence: CASSQDRLVSSYNEQFF. CDR3 coding DNA: TGCGCCAGCAGCCAAGATCGCCTCGTTAGCTCCTACAATGAGCAGTTCTTC. The chain recombines TRBV4-1 with TRBJ2-1; D not resolved. V shed 0 bases and J shed 0 bases, with 12 bases lying between them. This CDR3 is 17 amino acids long. Germline lookup yields CDR1 MGHRA and CDR2 YSYEKL.

This rearrangement joins TRBV5-1 to TRBJ2-7; D is perhaps TRBD1 or TRBD2 (6 bases each). The CDR3 spans 15 residues. Trimming cost V 0 bases and J 2 bases, with 12 bases left between them. The germline CDR1 and CDR2 sequences are SGHRS and YFSETQ. CDR3 sequence reads: CASSLDGGPTYEQYF. The CDR3, as DNA: TGCGCCAGCAGCTTGGATGGGGGGCCCACCTACGAGCAGTACTTC.

The chain employs TRBV6-1 and TRBJ2-7, with TRBD1 identical over 7 bases. V gave up 5 bases and J gave up 0 bases; unmatched junction bases: 7. CDR3 length equals 15 residues. From germline, CDR1 is MNHNS and CDR2 SASEGT. Written as DNA, the CDR3 is TGTGCCAGCAGTAAGGACAGGTTGAGCTCCTACGAGCAGTACTTC. Protein sequence: CASSKDRLSSYEQYF.